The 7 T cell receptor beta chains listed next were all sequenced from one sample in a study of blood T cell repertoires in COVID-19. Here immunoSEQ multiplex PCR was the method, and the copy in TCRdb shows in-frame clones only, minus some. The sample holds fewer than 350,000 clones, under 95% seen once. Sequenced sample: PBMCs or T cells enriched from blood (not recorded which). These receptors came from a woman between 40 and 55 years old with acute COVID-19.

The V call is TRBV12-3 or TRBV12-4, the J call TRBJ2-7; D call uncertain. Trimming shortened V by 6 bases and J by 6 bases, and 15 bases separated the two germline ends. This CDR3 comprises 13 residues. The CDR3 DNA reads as TGTGCCAGCAGCCCCTACGATGCTGGCGAGCAGTACTTC. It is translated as CASSPYDAGEQYF.

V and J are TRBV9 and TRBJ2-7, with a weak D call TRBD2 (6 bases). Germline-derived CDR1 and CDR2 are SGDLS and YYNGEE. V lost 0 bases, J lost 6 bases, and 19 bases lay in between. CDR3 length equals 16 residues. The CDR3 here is CASSVEGGLLSSEQYF. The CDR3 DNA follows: TGTGCCAGCAGCGTAGAAGGAGGGCTCCTAAGTAGCGAGCAGTACTTC.

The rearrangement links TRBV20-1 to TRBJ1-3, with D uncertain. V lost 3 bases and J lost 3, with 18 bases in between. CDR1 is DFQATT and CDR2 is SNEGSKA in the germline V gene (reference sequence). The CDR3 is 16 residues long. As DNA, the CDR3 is TGCAGTGCTAGTCCACTTTCACGCGGGTATGGAAACACCATATATTTT. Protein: CSASPLSRGYGNTIYF.

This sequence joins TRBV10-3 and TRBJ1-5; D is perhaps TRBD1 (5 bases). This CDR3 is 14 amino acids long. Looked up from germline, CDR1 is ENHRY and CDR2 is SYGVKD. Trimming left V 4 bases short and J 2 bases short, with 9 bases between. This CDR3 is CAISGRAGNQPQHF. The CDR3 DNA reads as TGTGCCATCAGTGGCAGGGCGGGCAATCAGCCCCAGCATTTT.

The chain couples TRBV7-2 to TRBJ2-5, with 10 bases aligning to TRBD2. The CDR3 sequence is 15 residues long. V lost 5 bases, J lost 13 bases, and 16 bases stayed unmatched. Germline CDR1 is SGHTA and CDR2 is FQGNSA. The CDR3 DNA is TGTGCCAGCAGCGTCCTAGCGGGAGACCCCGAATCCGGGTACTTC. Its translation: CASSVLAGDPESGYF.

CDR3 in DNA: TGCGCCAGCAGCTTACTCCTCGGGAACACCGGGGAGCTGTTTTTT. It encodes CASSLLLGNTGELFF. The V gene is TRBV5-1, the J gene TRBJ2-2; D call uncertain. Deletions cut 2 bases from V and 1 base from J, with 9 bases between. The CDR3 length is 15 residues. Germline V CDR1 and CDR2: SGHRS, YFSETQ.

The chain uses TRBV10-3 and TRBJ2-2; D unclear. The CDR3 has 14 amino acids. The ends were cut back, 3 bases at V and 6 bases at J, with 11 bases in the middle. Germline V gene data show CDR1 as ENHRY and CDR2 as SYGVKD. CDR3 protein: CAISEPARSGELFF. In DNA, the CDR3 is TGTGCCATCAGTGAACCGGCGAGGTCCGGGGAGCTGTTTTTT.